This TCR beta chain is drawn from a study of T cells in Graves' hyperthyroidism and ophthalmopathy. Study-wide background: The blood sample was taken at first diagnosis, before treatment began. Study observations and caveats: Ophthalmopathy was distinguished from stable hyperthyroidism by 13 V-J signatures. Blood also contained most expanded thyroid clonotypes above 0.001.

Template material for amplifying TCR beta CDR3 regions consisted of RNA transcripts. Carried out on the TCR CDR3, a first-round RT-PCR used the HTBI primer set. A single record per CDR3 protein comes from TCRdb applying MiXCR to the multiplex PCR reads. This table has about 640,000 distinct CDR3 sequences, more than 12% appearing once. The germline CDR1 and CDR2 sequences are LNHDA and SQIVND (reference sequence). After removal of 6 bases from V and 6 bases from J, the junction contained 13 bases not matched to a gene. The length of the CDR3 is 16 residues. For this clonotype: Its target is unknown.

PBMCs came from about 10 ml fresh peripheral blood. The V gene is TRBV19, the J gene TRBJ1-5; 8 nucleotides agree with TRBD1. The sample was blood. This receptor was obtained from a woman between 50 and 59 years old with Graves' ophthalmopathy. The chain's CDR3 is CASSLEEDRGSQPQHF. CDR3 sequence (DNA): TGTGCCAGTAGCCTTGAAGAAGACAGGGGTAGTCAGCCCCAGCATTTT.